These T cell receptor beta chains were read from a single sample in a study of beta chain features in type 1 diabetes. Sequencing used immunoSEQ multiplex PCR; TCRdb keeps in-frame clones, though not all of them. The sample consists of 390,000 or so clones, over 11% of them appearing once. Input material: naive CD4+ T cells from blood. The receptor set was obtained from a man aged 30-40 years in good health. Both conserved end residues are part of each CDR3. The D gene is left open where the match is weak. Some rows have no size entry. The others give once, few or many, or a class for an expanded clone.

D: TRBD2
V: TRBV19
size: few
J: TRBJ2-1
DNA: TGTGCCAGTAGGGGACTAGCGGAAAACAATGAGCAGTTCTTC
CDR3: CASRGLAENNEQFF

D: TRBD2
V: TRBV18
size: few
J: TRBJ2-1
DNA: TGTGCCAGCTCACCACCTGGACTAGCGCGGAATGAGCAGTTCTTC
CDR3: CASSPPGLARNEQFF

D: .
V: TRBV25-1
size: .
J: TRBJ1-2
DNA: TGTGCCAGCAGTGGAGGAACAGGCTATCTTAACTATGGCTACACCTTC
CDR3: CASSGGTGYLNYGYTF

D: TRBD2
V: TRBV11-1
size: few
J: TRBJ2-5
DNA: TGTGCCAGCAGCTCGGCGGGAGAAGAGACCCAGTACTTC
CDR3: CASSSAGEETQYF

D: .
V: TRBV23-1
size: .
J: TRBJ2-7
DNA: TGCGCCAGCAGTCAATCGATTTCCCCGTTGCAGCTTCTACTACTTTCCTACGAGCAGTACTTC
CDR3: CASSQSISPLQLLLLSYEQYF

D: .
V: TRBV9
size: few
J: TRBJ1-1
DNA: TGTGCCAGCAGCGTAGATCATCGTGGGGAAGCTTTCTTT
CDR3: CASSVDHRGEAFF

D: .
V: TRBV6-1
size: .
J: TRBJ2-7
DNA: TGTGCCAGCAGTGACCTCCGACAGGGACTACTCTACGAGCAGTACTTC
CDR3: CASSDLRQGLLYEQYF

D: .
V: TRBV19
size: .
J: TRBJ2-5
DNA: TGTGCCAGTAGTATTTTCGGGACCCAGTACTTC
CDR3: CASSIFGTQYF

D: TRBD2
V: TRBV19
size: few
J: TRBJ2-1
DNA: TGTGCCAGTAGTGTCGGTGGGGATCGTGGGAGGGATGAGCAGTTCTTC
CDR3: CASSVGGDRGRDEQFF

D: TRBD1
V: TRBV9
size: few
J: TRBJ1-1
DNA: TGTGCCAGCAGCCCGGGACAGGAGAACACTGAAGCTTTCTTT
CDR3: CASSPGQENTEAFF

D: .
V: TRBV7-6
size: .
J: TRBJ2-1
DNA: TGTGCCAGCAGCTTAGCACAGGAGGTGCAGTTCTTC
CDR3: CASSLAQEVQFF

D: .
V: TRBV11-2
size: .
J: TRBJ2-5
DNA: TGTGCCAGCAGCTTAGTTTTCCTCGGGAGAGGAGGGGAGACCCAGTACTTC
CDR3: CASSLVFLGRGGETQYF

D: TRBD2
V: TRBV4-1
size: .
J: TRBJ2-1
DNA: TGCGCCAGCAGCCAAGATCGGAGGGAGGGCAATGAGCAGTTCTTC
CDR3: CASSQDRREGNEQFF

D: TRBD1
V: TRBV7-9
size: few
J: TRBJ1-1
DNA: TGTGCCAGCAGCTTAGACCCGGGACAGGGCCTGGGAACTGAAGCTTTCTTT
CDR3: CASSLDPGQGLGTEAFF

D: .
V: TRBV19
size: .
J: TRBJ1-1
DNA: TGTGCCAGTAGTATAGATGGGACGAACACTGAAGCTTTCTTT
CDR3: CASSIDGTNTEAFF

D: TRBD1
V: TRBV30
size: few
J: TRBJ2-4
DNA: TGTGCCTGGAGTTGGACAGGGTTGGGGAACATTCAGTACTTC
CDR3: CAWSWTGLGNIQYF

D: .
V: TRBV7-9
size: .
J: TRBJ1-1
DNA: TGTGCCAGCAGCCCAGCTTTCTTT
CDR3: CASSPAFF

D: TRBD1
V: TRBV7-2
size: few
J: TRBJ1-2
DNA: TGTGCCAGCAACCTACCGGGACAGAATAACTATGGCTACACCTTC
CDR3: CASNLPGQNNYGYTF

D: .
V: TRBV9
size: .
J: TRBJ2-1
DNA: TGTGCCAGCAGCGTAGCTGGAGGGCCTTTTAATGAGCAGTTCTTC
CDR3: CASSVAGGPFNEQFF

D: TRBD1
V: TRBV25-1
size: .
J: TRBJ2-3
DNA: TGTGCCAGCACCGGGACAGGGTTTGGTACAGATACGCAGTATTTT
CDR3: CASTGTGFGTDTQYF

D: .
V: TRBV2
size: .
J: TRBJ2-5
DNA: TGTGCCAGCCACCGGGGAAAAGAGACCCAGTACTTC
CDR3: CASHRGKETQYF

D: .
V: TRBV29-1
size: .
J: TRBJ1-1
DNA: TGCAGCGGCCGACGGCAGGGTGGTGAAGCTTTCTTT
CDR3: CSGRRQGGEAFF

D: .
V: TRBV5-6
size: few
J: TRBJ1-1
DNA: TGTGCCAGCAGCGTGCCCGGGCGGACTGAAGCTTTCTTT
CDR3: CASSVPGRTEAFF

D: TRBD1
V: TRBV6-1
size: few
J: TRBJ1-3
DNA: TGTGCCGTGGCAGGGGGTACTGGAAACACCATATATTTT
CDR3: CAVAGGTGNTIYF

D: TRBD1
V: TRBV9
size: few
J: TRBJ2-7
DNA: TGTGCCAGCAGCTCACCGGGACAGGGGGTTCTGCAGTACTTC
CDR3: CASSSPGQGVLQYF

D: .
V: TRBV13
size: many
J: TRBJ2-7
DNA: TGTGCCAGCAGCTTAGATTACGGGTACGAGCAGTACTTC
CDR3: CASSLDYGYEQYF

D: .
V: TRBV6-6
size: .
J: TRBJ2-3
DNA: TGTGCCAGCAGTTACGAGATCTCGCGGGCCACAGATACGCAGTATTTT
CDR3: CASSYEISRATDTQYF

D: TRBD1
V: TRBV30
size: .
J: TRBJ1-2
DNA: TGTGCCTGGAGTGTACGGAGAGCGACAGGGAGTAGCTACACCTTC
CDR3: CAWSVRRATGSSYTF

D: TRBD2
V: TRBV11-2
size: few
J: TRBJ2-5
DNA: TGTGCCAGCAGCTTAGATCCCAGCGGGGGTTTGAGAGAGACCCAGTACTTC
CDR3: CASSLDPSGGLRETQYF

D: TRBD2
V: TRBV15
size: few
J: TRBJ2-7
DNA: TGTGCCACCAGCCCAGCTAGCGGGGTTTTCGACGAGCAGTACTTC
CDR3: CATSPASGVFDEQYF

D: TRBD1
V: TRBV14
size: .
J: TRBJ1-6
DNA: TGTGCCAGCAGCTTCACACAGGGGGATTATTCACCCCTCCACTTT
CDR3: CASSFTQGDYSPLHF

D: .
V: TRBV7-9
size: .
J: TRBJ1-2
DNA: TGTGCCAGCAGCTCACCCCCGACAGTAAACTATGGCTACACCTTC
CDR3: CASSSPPTVNYGYTF

D: TRBD2
V: TRBV30
size: few
J: TRBJ2-3
DNA: TGTGCCTCCATTGGGACTAGATTTAGCACAGATACGCAGTATTTT
CDR3: CASIGTRFSTDTQYF

D: TRBD2
V: TRBV11-1
size: .
J: TRBJ2-1
DNA: TGTGCCAGCAGCCCCGGGATCTCCGGGAGGGGTGAGCAGTTCTTC
CDR3: CASSPGISGRGEQFF

D: .
V: TRBV5-1
size: few
J: TRBJ1-5
DNA: TGCGCCAGCAGCTTAACAGGAGATAGCAATCAGCCCCAGCATTTT
CDR3: CASSLTGDSNQPQHF

D: .
V: TRBV27
size: .
J: TRBJ1-6
DNA: TGTGCCAGCAGTTTTCAGGTCGGCAACCGCTATGAATCACCCCTCCACTTT
CDR3: CASSFQVGNRYESPLHF